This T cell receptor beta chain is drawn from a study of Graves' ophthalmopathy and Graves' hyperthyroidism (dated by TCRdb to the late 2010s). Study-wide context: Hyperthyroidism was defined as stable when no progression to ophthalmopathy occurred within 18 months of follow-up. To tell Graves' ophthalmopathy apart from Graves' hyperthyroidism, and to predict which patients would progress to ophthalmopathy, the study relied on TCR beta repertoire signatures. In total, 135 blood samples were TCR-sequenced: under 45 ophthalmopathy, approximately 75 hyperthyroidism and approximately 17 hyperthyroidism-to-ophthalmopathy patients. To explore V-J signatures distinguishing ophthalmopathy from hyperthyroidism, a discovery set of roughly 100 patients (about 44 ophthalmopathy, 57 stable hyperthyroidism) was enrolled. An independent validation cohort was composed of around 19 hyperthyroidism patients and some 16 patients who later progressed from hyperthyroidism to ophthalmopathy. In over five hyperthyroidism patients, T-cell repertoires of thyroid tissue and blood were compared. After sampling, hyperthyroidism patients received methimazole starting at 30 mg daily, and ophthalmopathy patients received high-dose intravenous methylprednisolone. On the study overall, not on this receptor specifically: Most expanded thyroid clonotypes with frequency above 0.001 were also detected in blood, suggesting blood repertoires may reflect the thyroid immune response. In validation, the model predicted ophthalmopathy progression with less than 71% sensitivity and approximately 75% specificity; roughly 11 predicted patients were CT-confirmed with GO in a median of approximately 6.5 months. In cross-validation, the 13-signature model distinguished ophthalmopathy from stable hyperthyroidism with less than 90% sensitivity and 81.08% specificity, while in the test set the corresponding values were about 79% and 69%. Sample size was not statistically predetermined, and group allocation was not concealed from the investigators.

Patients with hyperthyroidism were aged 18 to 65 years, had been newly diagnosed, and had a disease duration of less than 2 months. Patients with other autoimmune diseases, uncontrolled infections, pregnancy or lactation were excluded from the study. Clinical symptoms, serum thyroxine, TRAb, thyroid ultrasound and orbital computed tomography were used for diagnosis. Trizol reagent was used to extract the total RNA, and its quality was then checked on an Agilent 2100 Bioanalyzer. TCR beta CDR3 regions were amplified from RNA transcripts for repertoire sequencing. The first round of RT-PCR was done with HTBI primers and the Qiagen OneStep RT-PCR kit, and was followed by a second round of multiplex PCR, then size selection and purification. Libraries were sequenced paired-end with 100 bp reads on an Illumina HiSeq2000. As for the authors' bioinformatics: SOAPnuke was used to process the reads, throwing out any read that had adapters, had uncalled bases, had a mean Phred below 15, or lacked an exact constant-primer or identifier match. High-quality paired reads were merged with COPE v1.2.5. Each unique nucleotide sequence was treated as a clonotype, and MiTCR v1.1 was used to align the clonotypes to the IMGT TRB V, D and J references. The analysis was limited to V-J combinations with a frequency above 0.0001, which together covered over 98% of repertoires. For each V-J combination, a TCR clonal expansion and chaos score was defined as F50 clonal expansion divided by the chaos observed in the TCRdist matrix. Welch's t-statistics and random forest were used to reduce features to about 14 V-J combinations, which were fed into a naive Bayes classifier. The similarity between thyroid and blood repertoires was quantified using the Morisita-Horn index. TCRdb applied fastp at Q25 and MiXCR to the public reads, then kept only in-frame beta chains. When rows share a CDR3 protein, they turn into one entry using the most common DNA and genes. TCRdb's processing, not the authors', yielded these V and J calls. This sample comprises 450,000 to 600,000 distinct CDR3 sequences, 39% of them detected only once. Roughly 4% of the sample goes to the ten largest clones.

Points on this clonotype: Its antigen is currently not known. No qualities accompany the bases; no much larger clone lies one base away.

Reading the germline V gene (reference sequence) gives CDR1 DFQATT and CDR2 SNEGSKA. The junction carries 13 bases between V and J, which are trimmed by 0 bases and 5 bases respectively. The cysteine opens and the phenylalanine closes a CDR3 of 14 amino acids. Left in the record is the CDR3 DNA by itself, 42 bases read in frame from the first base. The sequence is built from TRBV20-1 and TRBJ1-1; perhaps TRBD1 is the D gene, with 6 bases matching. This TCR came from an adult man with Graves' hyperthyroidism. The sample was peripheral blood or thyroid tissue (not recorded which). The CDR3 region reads CSARDRTAGTEAFF. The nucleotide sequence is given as TGCAGTGCTAGAGATAGGACAGCGGGAACTGAAGCTTTCTTT.